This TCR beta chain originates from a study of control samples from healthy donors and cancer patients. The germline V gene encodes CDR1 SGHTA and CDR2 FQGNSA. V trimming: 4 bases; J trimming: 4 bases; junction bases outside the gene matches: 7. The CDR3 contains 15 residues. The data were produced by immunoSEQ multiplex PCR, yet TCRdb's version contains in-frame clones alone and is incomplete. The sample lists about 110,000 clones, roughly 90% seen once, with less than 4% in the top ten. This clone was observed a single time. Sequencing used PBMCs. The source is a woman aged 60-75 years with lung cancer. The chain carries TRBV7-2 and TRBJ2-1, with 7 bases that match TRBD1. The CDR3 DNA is TGTGCCAGCAGCTCGACCGGGACAGCTTACAATGAGCAGTTCTTC. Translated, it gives CASSSTGTAYNEQFF.